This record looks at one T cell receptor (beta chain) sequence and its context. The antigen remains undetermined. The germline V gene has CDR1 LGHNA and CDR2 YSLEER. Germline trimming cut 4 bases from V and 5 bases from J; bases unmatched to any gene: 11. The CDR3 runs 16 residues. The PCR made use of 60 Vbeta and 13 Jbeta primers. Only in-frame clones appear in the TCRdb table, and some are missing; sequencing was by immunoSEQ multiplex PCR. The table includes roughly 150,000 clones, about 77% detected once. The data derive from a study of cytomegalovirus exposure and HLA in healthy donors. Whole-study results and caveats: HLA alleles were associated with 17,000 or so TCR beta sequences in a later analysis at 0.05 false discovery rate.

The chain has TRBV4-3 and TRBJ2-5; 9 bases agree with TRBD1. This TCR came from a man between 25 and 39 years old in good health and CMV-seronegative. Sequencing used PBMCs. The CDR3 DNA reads TGCGCCAGCAGCCGCATGGGACAGGGTAGCAGTGAGACCCAGTACTTC. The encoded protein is CASSRMGQGSSETQYF.